One T cell receptor beta chain is described in this entry. This record comes from a study of blood T cell repertoires in COVID-19. Study-level information: The United States, Italy and Spain supplied acute and convalescent COVID-19 samples. Nucleic acid was either cDNA or gDNA, and it came from T cells, B-cell-depleted T cells, or PBMCs.

Germline values: CDR1 MDHEN, CDR2 SYDVKM. This CDR3 spans 16 amino acids. V was trimmed by 2 bases and J by 6 bases, leaving 20 bases between them. In the authors' workflow: By means of reference gene primer amplification, nucleated cell counts were estimated. Some clones are missing from TCRdb's copy, which holds only in-frame ones; the method was immunoSEQ multiplex PCR. V and J calls and clone size come straight from that table; D and trimming were deduced from the DNA. The table lists 300,000 or so clones, under 95% of them singletons. The study recruited people aged roughly 18 to 95 years across approximately 23 US areas.

The chain carries TRBV28 and TRBJ2-7; weak D call: TRBD1 (5 bases). The sample consisted of PBMCs or T cells enriched from blood (not recorded which). This TCR was sampled from a man aged 55 to 69 who had recovered from COVID-19. The CDR3 DNA reads as TGTGCCAGCAGTTTAGCCGCCCAGGGTACGTCCGGCGAGCAGTACTTC. Its protein product is CASSLAAQGTSGEQYF. The full variable domain, in which reference TRBV28 and TRBJ2-7 provide the parts outside the CDR3, is DVKVTQSSRYLVKRTGEKVFLECVQDMDHENMFWYRQDPGLGLRLIYFSYDVKMKEKGDIPEGYSVSREKKERFSLILESASTNQTSMYLCASSLAAQGTSGEQYFGPGTRLTVT.